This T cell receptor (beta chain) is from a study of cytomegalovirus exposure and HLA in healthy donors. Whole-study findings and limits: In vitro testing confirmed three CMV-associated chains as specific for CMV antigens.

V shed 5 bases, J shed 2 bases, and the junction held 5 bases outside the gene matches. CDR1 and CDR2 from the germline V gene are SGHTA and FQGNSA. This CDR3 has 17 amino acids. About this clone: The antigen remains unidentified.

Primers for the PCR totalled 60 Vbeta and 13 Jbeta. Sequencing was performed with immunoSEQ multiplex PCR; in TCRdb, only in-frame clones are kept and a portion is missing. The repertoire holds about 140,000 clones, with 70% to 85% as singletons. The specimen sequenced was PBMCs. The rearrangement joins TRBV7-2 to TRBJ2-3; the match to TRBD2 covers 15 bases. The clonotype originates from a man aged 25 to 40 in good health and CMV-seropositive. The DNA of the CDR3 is TGTGCCAGCAGCCCACGGACTAGCGGGGGGGCCACAGATACGCAGTATTTT. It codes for CASSPRTSGGATDTQYF.